The 10 T cell receptor beta chains presented below share a single source sample, sequenced in a study of blood T cell repertoires in COVID-19. The assay was immunoSEQ multiplex PCR, and TCRdb's table has in-frame clones only and misses some. The top ten hold around 13% of the sample, which has around 72,000 clones, around 90% seen once. The sequenced sample consisted of peripheral blood. The receptors here all came from a human donor with active COVID-19. The donor label of this sample is uncertain.

This clone appeared a single time. V gene TRBV10-3 combines with J gene TRBJ2-7; 7 nucleotides agree with TRBD2. The CDR3 totals 13 residues. Germline assignment: CDR1 ENHRY and CDR2 SYGVKD. Trimming removed 4 bases from V and 4 bases from J; junction bases left unmatched: 4. The CDR3 DNA reads as TGTGCCATCAGTGGTATTAGCGGGTACGAGCAGTACTTC. The encoded protein is CAISGISGYEQYF.

The CDR3 region is CASSSPGQGDYGYTF. In DNA form, the CDR3 reads TGTGCCAGCAGCTCGCCGGGACAGGGAGACTATGGCTACACCTTC. The chain carries TRBV5-4 and TRBJ1-2; TRBD1 matches 9 bases. Looked up from germline, CDR1 is SGHNT and CDR2 is YYREEE (reference sequence). The CDR3 has 15 residues. Unmatched junction bases numbered 6, after V lost 3 bases and J lost 3 bases.

The chain carries TRBV6-2 or TRBV6-3 and TRBJ1-3, with unresolved D. V shed 5 bases and J shed 1 base, with 24 bases lying between them. In germline, CDR1 is MNHEY, CDR2 SVGEGT. CDR3 length: 19 amino acids. CDR3 region: CASSPRWEITESSGNTIYF. The CDR3 region has the DNA TGTGCCAGCAGTCCCCGATGGGAGATAACTGAATCTTCTGGAAACACCATATATTTT.

The CDR3 loop is CASSYLAGEQFF. DNA of the CDR3: TGCGCCAGCAGCTATCTAGCTGGGGAGCAGTTCTTC. J is TRBJ2-1 and V is TRBV5-1; D might be TRBD2 (5 bases). The germline V gene has CDR1 SGHRS and CDR2 YFSETQ. The CDR3 spans 12 residues. Between the trimmed V and J ends, which lost 3 bases and 10 bases, there was a span of 11 bases.

The V gene is TRBV27, the J gene TRBJ2-4, with 7 nucleotides matching TRBD1. The germline CDR1 and CDR2 sequences are MNHEY and SMNVEV (reference sequence). Losses at the gene ends were 5 bases for V and 1 base for J; bases not matched to a gene: 11. This CDR3 is built from 17 residues. Here the CDR3 DNA reads TGTGCCAGCAGTAGACAGGGACCCACCGGGGCCAAAAACATTCAGTACTTC. It encodes CASSRQGPTGAKNIQYF.

This chain connects TRBV19 to TRBJ2-1; unclear D gene. In germline, CDR1 is LNHDA, CDR2 SQIVND (reference sequence). The V and J ends lost 7 bases and 4 bases respectively, with 20 bases between them. The CDR3 length is 16 residues. The CDR3 loop reads CASTPQLVSDYNEQFF. In DNA form, the CDR3 reads TGTGCCAGTACACCCCAGCTAGTGTCTGATTACAATGAGCAGTTCTTC.

V is TRBV6-5 and J is TRBJ2-1; 8 nucleotides match TRBD1. This CDR3 has 14 amino acids. Germline trimming cut 0 bases from V and 7 bases from J; bases unmatched to any gene: 2. Germline loops: CDR1 MNHEY, CDR2 SVGAGI. CDR3 DNA: TGTGCCAGCAGTTACTCTGACAGGGGTAATGAGCAGTTCTTC. It encodes CASSYSDRGNEQFF.

The chain recombines TRBV10-3 with TRBJ2-1, with D possibly being TRBD2 (5 bases). Germline CDR1 ENHRY, CDR2 SYGVKD. CDR3 length: 13 amino acids. Deletions cut 4 bases from V and 7 bases from J, with 11 bases between. In DNA, the CDR3 is TGTGCCATCAGTGTGATTAGCGTGAATGAGCAGTTCTTC. As protein: CAISVISVNEQFF.

The rearrangement joins TRBV27 to TRBJ1-6, with D perhaps matching TRBD1 (6 bases). Between the trimmed V and J ends, which lost 5 bases and 9 bases, there was a span of 11 bases. The CDR3 is 13 residues long. CDR1 and CDR2 (germline): MNHEY, SMNVEV (reference sequence). Written as DNA, the CDR3 is TGTGCCAGCAGTGGGGCCAGGGGTTCACCCCTCCACTTT. This codes for CASSGARGSPLHF.

The chain recombines TRBV5-6 with TRBJ2-3; no firm D call. From germline, CDR1 is SGHDT and CDR2 YYEEEE. The CDR3 loop spans 13 amino acids. Trimming took 2 bases from V and 2 from J, leaving 6 bases between them. CDR3 DNA sequence: TGTGCCAGCAGCTTACAGAACACAGATACGCAGTATTTT. It yields the protein CASSLQNTDTQYF.